Below are 28 T cell receptor beta chains sequenced from a single sample in a study of human T cells and chemical hapten exposure. TCRdb itself ran the RACE reads through MiXCR, one entry per CDR3 protein. The repertoire has 240,000 or so distinct CDR3 sequences, approximately 8.6% of them found once; the top ten carry 2.3%. Regarding time point: pre-sensitization, week 0. Treatment reported: therapeutic diphenylcyclopropenone sensitization with weekly scalp DPC. The source was whole blood, collected in connection with sensitization to the hapten diphenylcyclopropenone (DPC). Receptor source: a woman aged 40-49 years with alopecia areata. Some clones in this sample may be carry-over from other donors' samples.

This clonotype was observed at least ten times. The CDR3 nucleotides read TGCAGCGTTATAGCGGGAGGGCTAAGTAATGAGCAGTTCTTC. Its translation: CSVIAGGLSNEQFF. The rearrangement uses TRBV29-1 and TRBJ2-1, with TRBD2 identical over 11 bases. The CDR3 totals 14 residues. Per germline, CDR1 SQVTM and CDR2 ANQGSEA. The V gene end was trimmed by 5 bases and the J gene end by 7 bases; junction bases not matched to a gene: 7.

This clonotype came up many times. CDR3 loop: CASSFGAGSSNQPQHF. CDR3 coding DNA: TGTGCCAGCAGCTTCGGTGCAGGGAGCAGCAATCAGCCCCAGCATTTT. V is TRBV27 and J is TRBJ1-5; D is perhaps TRBD1 (5 bases). V gave up 6 bases and J gave up 1 base, with 16 bases separating them. This CDR3 contains 16 residues. From germline, CDR1 is MNHEY and CDR2 SMNVEV (reference sequence).

The table lists this clonotype with a few counts. V gene TRBV6-2 or TRBV6-3 combines with J gene TRBJ1-1; TRBD1 aligns across 7 bases. The germline CDR1 and CDR2 sequences are MNHEY and SVGEGT. This CDR3 has 15 residues. Trimming removed 3 bases from V and 4 bases from J; junction bases left unmatched: 8. The CDR3 sequence is CASSYPPGGTTEAFF. As DNA, the CDR3 is TGTGCCAGCAGTTATCCGCCAGGGGGTACCACTGAAGCTTTCTTT.

The genes are TRBV15 and TRBJ2-5, with D hard to call. The V and J ends lost 1 base and 5 bases respectively, with 2 bases between them. The germline V gene encodes CDR1 LNHNV and CDR2 YYDKDF (reference sequence). This CDR3 is 11 amino acids long. The CDR3: CATSRVETQYF. The CDR3 DNA is TGTGCCACCAGCAGAGTGGAGACCCAGTACTTC.

This clonotype appeared many times. The CDR3 sequence: CASSHRAAGNQPQHF. The CDR3 DNA is TGTGCCAGCAGTCACAGGGCGGCGGGCAATCAGCCCCAGCATTTT. This chain links TRBV6-2 or TRBV6-3 with TRBJ1-5, with D possibly matching TRBD1 (6 bases). Germline V lookup: CDR1 MNHEY, CDR2 SVGEGT. V was shortened by 5 bases and J by 2 bases, with 13 bases between the two germline ends. CDR3 size: 15 residues.

V usage is TRBV5-1 and J usage is TRBJ1-4, with 7 nucleotides matching TRBD1. This CDR3 comprises 14 residues. V lost 4 bases and J lost 5; bases outside the gene matches: 5. In germline, CDR1 is SGHRS, CDR2 YFSETQ. As DNA, the CDR3 is TGCGCCAGCAGCGGCGGGACAGAGAATGAAAAACTGTTTTTT. Translating it yields CASSGGTENEKLFF.

The chain uses TRBV28 and TRBJ2-3; 10 nucleotides match TRBD2. The CDR3 is 16 residues long. V lost 7 bases, J lost 4 bases, and 11 bases stayed unmatched. Per the germline V gene, CDR1 is MDHEN and CDR2 is SYDVKM. The CDR3 region is CASIPSSGRRSDTQYF. DNA for the CDR3: TGTGCCAGCATCCCCTCTAGCGGGAGAAGATCAGATACGCAGTATTTT.

The V call is TRBV4-2, the J call TRBJ2-1; D remains ambiguous. Germline V gene data show CDR1 as LGHNA and CDR2 as YNFKEQ. The V and J ends lost 2 bases and 0 bases respectively, with 11 bases between them. This CDR3 is 16 amino acids long. CDR3 bases: TGTGCCAGCAGCCAACGTGCGAGGCCCTCCTACAATGAGCAGTTCTTC. Translation gives CASSQRARPSYNEQFF.

CDR3 DNA: TGCAGTGCTAGAGATAGGGGACGGCCAAATTCACCCCTCCACTTT. It yields the protein CSARDRGRPNSPLHF. The chain carries TRBV20-1 and TRBJ1-6, with D maybe TRBD1 (5 bases). Trimming shortened V by 0 bases and J by 7 bases, and 13 bases separated the two germline ends. The CDR3 consists of 15 residues. Germline assignment: CDR1 DFQATT and CDR2 SNEGSKA (reference sequence).

This clonotype has at least ten counts. This chain uses TRBV28 with TRBJ2-1; 13 bases are shared with TRBD2. The CDR3 has 18 amino acids. V shed 5 bases, J shed 7 bases, and the junction held 14 bases outside the gene matches. Germline CDR1 and CDR2: MDHEN and SYDVKM. CDR3 region: CASSLSTSGRALYNEQFF. DNA for the CDR3: TGTGCCAGCAGTCTCTCCACTAGCGGGAGGGCCCTGTATAATGAGCAGTTCTTC.

The chain has TRBV20-1 and TRBJ2-2; D is perhaps TRBD1 (7 bases). V lost 7 bases to trimming and J lost 2 bases, with 11 bases between them. Germline V CDR1 and CDR2: DFQATT, SNEGSKA (reference sequence). This CDR3 is 13 amino acids long. In DNA form, the CDR3 reads TGCAGTGTCAGGGGGGAAAACACCGGGGAGCTGTTTTTT. The encoded protein is CSVRGENTGELFF.

A few counts support this clonotype. This chain links TRBV20-1 with TRBJ2-7; 11 bases are a match to TRBD2. Per the germline V gene, CDR1 is DFQATT and CDR2 is SNEGSKA (reference sequence). V dropped 5 bases and J dropped 2; count of bases not matched to a gene: 5. The CDR3 extends over 14 amino acids. CDR3 loop: CSAEIAGGPYEQYF. DNA of the CDR3: TGCAGTGCTGAAATAGCGGGAGGGCCCTACGAGCAGTACTTC.

The chain carries TRBV5-1 and TRBJ1-2, with D maybe TRBD1 (5 bases). From germline, CDR1 is SGHRS and CDR2 YFSETQ. This CDR3 spans 14 amino acids. The V end was cut by 4 bases, the J end by 8 bases, with 18 bases between. CDR3 bases: TGCGCCAGCAGCCTCCATGGGAGGGACGGAGGCTACACCTTC. This codes for CASSLHGRDGGYTF.

This clonotype appeared many times. This chain connects TRBV20-1 to TRBJ2-7; possibly TRBD1 for D (5 bases). CDR3 size: 14 residues. V was pared by 5 bases and J by 2 bases, with 16 bases between. CDR1 and CDR2 from the germline V gene are DFQATT and SNEGSKA (reference sequence). CDR3 sequence (DNA): TGCAGTGCTCCGAGGACCTCAGGGACCTACGAGCAGTACTTC. Amino acid sequence: CSAPRTSGTYEQYF.

The chain combines TRBV18 with TRBJ1-3; D gene ambiguous. This CDR3 has 15 residues. Germline V gene lookup returns CDR1 KGHSH and CDR2 LQKENI. The V and J ends lost 2 bases and 0 bases respectively, with 8 bases between them. The DNA of the CDR3 is TGTGCCAGCTCACCAGGGTCTGGCTCTGGAAACACCATATATTTT. Protein product: CASSPGSGSGNTIYF.

A few counts support this clonotype. The gene calls are TRBV12-3 or TRBV12-4 and TRBJ1-3; D is unresolved. This CDR3 comprises 18 residues. Trimming stripped 8 bases from V and 1 base from J, with 24 bases between. This CDR3 reads CASHDPTGTIISGNTIYF. The CDR3 bases are TGTGCCAGCCACGATCCAACGGGCACCATTATATCTGGAAACACCATATATTTT.

The gene calls are TRBV28 and TRBJ2-1, with 8 nucleotides matching TRBD2. After removal of 6 bases from V and 5 bases from J, the junction contained 9 bases not matched to a gene. The CDR3 covers 15 residues. CDR1 and CDR2 from the germline V gene are MDHEN and SYDVKM. The CDR3 DNA sequence: TGTGCCAGCAGCGTAAGCGGGAGATTCGACAATGAGCAGTTCTTC. Its translation: CASSVSGRFDNEQFF. Together with reference TRBV28 and TRBJ2-1, the CDR3 gives the full variable domain: DVKVTQSSRYLVKRTGEKVFLECVQDMDHENMFWYRQDPGLGLRLIYFSYDVKMKEKGDIPEGYSVSREKKERFSLILESASTNQTSMYLCASSVSGRFDNEQFFGPGTRLTVL.

This clonotype was detected only a few times. The chain is built from TRBV7-8 and TRBJ2-2, with 10 bases matching TRBD2. This CDR3 is built from 17 residues. Trimming took 4 bases from V and 6 from J; bases not matched to a gene: 11. Germline loops: CDR1 SGHVS, CDR2 FQNEAQ. The CDR3 sequence: CASSYSGRARASGELFF. CDR3 coding DNA: TGTGCCAGCAGCTACAGCGGGAGGGCCCGGGCGTCCGGGGAGCTGTTTTTT.

The genes are TRBV29-1 and TRBJ2-5; TRBD1 or TRBD2 may be the D gene (5 bases each). Trimming cost V 4 bases and J 1 base, with 7 bases left between them. This CDR3 spans 12 amino acids. In germline, CDR1 is SQVTM, CDR2 ANQGSEA. DNA for the CDR3: TGCAGCGTTGGGGACCGCCAAGAGACCCAGTACTTC. This translates into CSVGDRQETQYF.

The chain links TRBV4-3 to TRBJ2-7; 12 bases match TRBD2. The length of the CDR3 is 16 residues. Germline trimming cut 1 base from V and 5 bases from J; bases unmatched to any gene: 6. Germline V gives CDR1 LGHNA, CDR2 YSLEER. CDR3 protein: CASSQGLAGEGNEQYF. The CDR3 region has the DNA TGCGCCAGCAGCCAAGGACTAGCGGGAGAGGGAAACGAGCAGTACTTC.

V is TRBV7-2 and J is TRBJ2-3; D is uncertain. This CDR3 is built from 13 residues. The V gene lost 1 base and the J gene lost 6 bases, with 8 bases spanning the gap. Per germline, CDR1 SGHTA and CDR2 FQGNSA. As DNA, the CDR3 is TGTGCCAGCAGCTTAGGAATTTTGGATACGCAGTATTTT. Its protein product is CASSLGILDTQYF.

The J gene is TRBJ2-1, the V gene TRBV20-1; D gene ambiguous. V lost 2 bases and J lost 5, with 4 bases in between. The CDR3 totals 11 residues. Germline CDR1 reads DFQATT; CDR2 reads SNEGSKA (reference sequence). The CDR3 spells CSARTNNEQFF. CDR3 bases: TGCAGTGCTAGAACGAACAATGAGCAGTTCTTC.

Many counts were recorded for this clonotype. J is TRBJ2-7 and V is TRBV20-1, with no clear D. The germline V gene has CDR1 DFQATT and CDR2 SNEGSKA (reference sequence). The CDR3 contains 13 residues. Trimming cost V 1 base and J 6 bases, with 13 bases left between them. CDR3 region: CSARASILSEQYF. Here the CDR3 DNA reads TGCAGTGCTAGAGCGAGTATCCTGAGCGAGCAGTACTTC.

This clonotype came up a few times. The chain joins TRBV4-2 to TRBJ2-2; 9 nucleotides agree with TRBD2. In germline, CDR1 is LGHNA, CDR2 YNFKEQ. The trim removed 2 bases at V and 1 base at J, leaving 11 bases unmatched. The CDR3 totals 19 residues. CDR3 nucleotide sequence: TGTGCCAGCAGCCAAATGGCCCTTAGCGGGAGAGGGAACACCGGGGAGCTGTTTTTT. Its protein product is CASSQMALSGRGNTGELFF.

This rearrangement joins TRBV4-1 to TRBJ2-1; perhaps TRBD1 as D (5 bases). The ends were cut back, 3 bases at V and 6 bases at J, with 18 bases in the middle. This CDR3 region has 16 residues. Germline V gene data show CDR1 as MGHRA and CDR2 as YSYEKL. The CDR3 sequence is CASSHRTGSSLNEQFF. As DNA, the CDR3 is TGCGCCAGCAGCCATCGCACAGGTTCCTCTCTCAATGAGCAGTTCTTC.

V gene TRBV28 combines with J gene TRBJ1-2; 10 positions match TRBD1. With 6 bases clipped from V and 8 bases from J, the junction kept 12 bases outside the gene matches. Germline values: CDR1 MDHEN, CDR2 SYDVKM. This CDR3 is built from 15 residues. The CDR3 DNA reads TGTGCCAGCAGGTCGCCGGGACAGGGGCCCCCAGGCTACACCTTC. As protein: CASRSPGQGPPGYTF.

This chain joins TRBV7-8 and TRBJ2-7; unclear D gene. CDR3 length: 14 amino acids. V lost 5 bases and J 3 bases, leaving 14 bases between the germline ends. The V gene's germline CDR1 is SGHVS and CDR2 FQNEAQ. The CDR3: CASSKLHNLYEQYF. CDR3 nucleotides: TGTGCCAGCAGCAAATTACATAACCTCTACGAGCAGTACTTC.

J is TRBJ1-5 and V is TRBV29-1; no reliable D call. The CDR3 sequence is 14 residues long. In germline, CDR1 is SQVTM, CDR2 ANQGSEA. V shed 6 bases and J shed 4 bases, with 16 bases lying between them. The CDR3 protein is CSVASAGSNQPQHF. CDR3 in DNA: TGCAGCGTCGCGTCCGCGGGGAGTAATCAGCCCCAGCATTTT.